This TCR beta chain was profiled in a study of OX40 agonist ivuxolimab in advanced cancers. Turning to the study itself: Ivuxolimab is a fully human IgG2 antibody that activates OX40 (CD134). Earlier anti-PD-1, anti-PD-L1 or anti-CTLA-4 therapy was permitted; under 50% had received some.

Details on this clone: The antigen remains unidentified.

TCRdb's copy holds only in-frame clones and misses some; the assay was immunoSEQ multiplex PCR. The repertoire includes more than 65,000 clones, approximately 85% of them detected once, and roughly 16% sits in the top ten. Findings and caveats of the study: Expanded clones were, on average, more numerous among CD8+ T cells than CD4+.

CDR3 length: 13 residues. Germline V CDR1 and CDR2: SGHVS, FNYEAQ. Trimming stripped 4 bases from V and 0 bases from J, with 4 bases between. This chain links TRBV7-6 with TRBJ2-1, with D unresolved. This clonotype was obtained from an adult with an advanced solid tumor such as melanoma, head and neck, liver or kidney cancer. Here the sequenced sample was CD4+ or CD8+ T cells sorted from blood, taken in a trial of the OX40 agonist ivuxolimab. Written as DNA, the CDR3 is TGTGCCAGCAGCTCGACCTCCTACAATGAGCAGTTCTTC. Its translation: CASSSTSYNEQFF.